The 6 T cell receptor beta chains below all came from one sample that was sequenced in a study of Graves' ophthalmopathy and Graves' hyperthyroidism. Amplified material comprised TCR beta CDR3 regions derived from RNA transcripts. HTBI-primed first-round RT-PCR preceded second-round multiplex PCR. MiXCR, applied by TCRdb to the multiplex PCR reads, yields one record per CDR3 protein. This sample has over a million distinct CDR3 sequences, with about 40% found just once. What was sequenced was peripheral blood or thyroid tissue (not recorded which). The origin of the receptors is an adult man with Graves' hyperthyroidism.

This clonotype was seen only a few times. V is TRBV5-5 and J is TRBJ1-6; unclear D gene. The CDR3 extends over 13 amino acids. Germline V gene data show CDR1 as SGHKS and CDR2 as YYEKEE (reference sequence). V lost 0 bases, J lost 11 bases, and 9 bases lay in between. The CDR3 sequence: CASSLDPVPPLHF. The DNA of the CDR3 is TGTGCCAGCAGCTTGGATCCAGTACCACCCCTCCACTTT.

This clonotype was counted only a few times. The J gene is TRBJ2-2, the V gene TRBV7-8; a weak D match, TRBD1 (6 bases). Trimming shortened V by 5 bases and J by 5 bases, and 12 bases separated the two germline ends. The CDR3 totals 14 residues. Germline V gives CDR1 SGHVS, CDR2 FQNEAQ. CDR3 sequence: CASSTDSLTGELFF. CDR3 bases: TGTGCCAGCAGCACGGACAGCCTGACCGGGGAGCTGTTTTTT. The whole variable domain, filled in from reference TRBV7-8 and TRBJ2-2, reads GAGVSQSPRYKVAKRGQDVALRCDPISGHVSLFWYQQALGQGPEFLTYFQNEAQLDKSGLPSDRFFAERPEGSVSTLKIQRTQQEDSAVYLCASSTDSLTGELFFGEGSRLTVL.

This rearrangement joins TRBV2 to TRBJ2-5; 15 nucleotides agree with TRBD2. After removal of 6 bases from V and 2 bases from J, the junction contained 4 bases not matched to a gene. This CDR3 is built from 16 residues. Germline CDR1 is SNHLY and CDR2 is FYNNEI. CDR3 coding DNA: TGTGCCAGCAGCCGGACTAGCGGGAGGGCACAAGAGACCCAGTACTTC. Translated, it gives CASSRTSGRAQETQYF.

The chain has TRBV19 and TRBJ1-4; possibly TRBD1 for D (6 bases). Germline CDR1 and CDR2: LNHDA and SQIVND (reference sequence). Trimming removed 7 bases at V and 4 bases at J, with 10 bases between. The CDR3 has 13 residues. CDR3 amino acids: CASTGTHNEKLFF. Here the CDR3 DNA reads TGTGCCAGTACCGGGACACATAATGAAAAACTGTTTTTT.

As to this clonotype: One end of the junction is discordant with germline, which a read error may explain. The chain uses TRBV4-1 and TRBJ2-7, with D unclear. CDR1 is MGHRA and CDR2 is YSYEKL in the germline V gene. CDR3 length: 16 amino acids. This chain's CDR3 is CASSQAPDSRSYGQYF. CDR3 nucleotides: TGCGCCAGCAGCCAAGCCCCGGATTCCCGATCCTACGGGCAGTACTTC.

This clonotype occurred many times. CDR3 loop: CASSYIGGRNSPLHF. The CDR3 nucleotides read TGCGCCAGCAGCTACATTGGCGGCCGCAATTCACCCCTCCACTTT. J is TRBJ1-6 and V is TRBV5-1; D unresolved. This CDR3 has 15 residues. Trimming shortened V by 3 bases and J by 7 bases, and 14 bases separated the two germline ends. CDR1 is SGHRS, CDR2 YFSETQ, per germline.